The 7 T cell receptor beta chains reported below all come from one sample, sequenced in a study of OX40 agonist ivuxolimab in advanced cancers. Produced via immunoSEQ multiplex PCR; TCRdb's table is partial and in-frame only. The sample includes under 95,000 clones, around nine tenths seen only once; the top ten take roughly 1.5%. This material consisted of CD4+ or CD8+ T cells sorted from blood, taken in a trial of the OX40 agonist ivuxolimab. The receptors come from an adult with an advanced solid tumor such as melanoma, head and neck, liver or kidney cancer.

V is TRBV9 and J is TRBJ1-3; TRBD1 agrees at 7 bases. The CDR3 has 18 residues. Losses at the gene ends were 0 bases for V and 0 bases for J; bases not matched to a gene: 9. The germline gives CDR1 SGDLS, CDR2 YYNGEE. CDR3 sequence reads: CASSVGGTAQLSGNTIYF. CDR3 bases: TGTGCCAGCAGCGTAGGGGGGACAGCACAACTCTCTGGAAACACCATATATTTT.

On this clone: Other DNA sequences in the sample encode the same CDR3. The gene calls are TRBV19 and TRBJ2-5; 8 bases are a match to TRBD2. Germline V gives CDR1 LNHDA, CDR2 SQIVND (reference sequence). This CDR3 comprises 14 residues. Trimming at V came to 5 bases and at J to 2 bases, leaving 4 bases not matched to a gene. CDR3 sequence reads: CASSVLAEQETQYF. In DNA, the CDR3 is TGTGCCAGTAGTGTACTAGCGGAGCAAGAGACCCAGTACTTC. The complete variable domain, with remaining parts taken from reference TRBV19 and TRBJ2-5, reads DGGITQSPKYLFRKEGQNVTLSCEQNLNHDAMYWYRQDPGQGLRLIYYSQIVNDFQKGDIAEGYSVSREKKESFPLTVTSAQKNPTAFYLCASSVLAEQETQYFGPGTRLLVL.

There are a few counts of this clone. This chain joins TRBV9 and TRBJ2-7; 7 positions match TRBD2. This CDR3 comprises 18 residues. The V segment lost 0 bases and the J segment 0 bases; nucleotides outside the gene matches: 12. Germline loops: CDR1 SGDLS, CDR2 YYNGEE. CDR3 in DNA: TGTGCCAGCAGCGTAGCTGGTGGGAGGGAGGATAGCTCCTACGAGCAGTACTTC. Amino acids: CASSVAGGREDSSYEQYF.

V gene TRBV5-1 combines with J gene TRBJ2-7, with D uncertain. The CDR3 loop spans 14 amino acids. Germline V CDR1 and CDR2: SGHRS, YFSETQ. V was clipped by 0 bases and J by 1 base, with 8 bases between them. The CDR3, as DNA: TGCGCCAGCAGCTTGGACAGTTCGTCCTACGAGCAGTACTTC. This codes for CASSLDSSSYEQYF.

This chain uses TRBV27 with TRBJ2-1, with no clear D. CDR3 length: 11 amino acids. Trimming shortened V by 7 bases and J by 9 bases, and 10 bases separated the two germline ends. CDR1 MNHEY and CDR2 SMNVEV come from the germline V gene (reference sequence). The CDR3 nucleotides read TGTGCCAGCACTCTTTATGGTGAGCAGTTCTTC. Its translation: CASTLYGEQFF.

CDR3 amino acids: CARSLTGLNEKLFF. The CDR3, as DNA: TGTGCCAGAAGCTTGACAGGCCTTAATGAAAAACTGTTTTTT. The genes are TRBV7-5 and TRBJ1-4; the D segment call TRBD1 is taken from the table without a DNA check. TRBV7-5 is given as a pseudogene. This CDR3 has 14 amino acids.

The chain carries TRBV29-1 and TRBJ2-7, with TRBD2 matching 7 bases. The CDR3 is made up of 13 amino acids. Germline trimming cut 4 bases from V and 6 bases from J; bases unmatched to any gene: 9. Germline V CDR1 and CDR2: SQVTM, ANQGSEA. The CDR3 loop reads CSVAGLAAAEQYF. In DNA form, the CDR3 reads TGCAGCGTTGCGGGGCTAGCGGCGGCCGAGCAGTACTTC.